This is a list of T cell receptor beta chains from one sample in a study of blood T cell repertoires in COVID-19. Profiled with immunoSEQ multiplex PCR; TCRdb holds only in-frame clones, not every one. Of 140,000 or so clones listed, 65% to 90% were seen once; the top ten hold around 3%. The sequencing input was peripheral blood. All receptors derive from a man aged 50-59 years with acute or convalescent COVID-19. Both conserved end residues are part of each CDR3. Fields, in order: J gene, V gene, CDR3 protein.

J gene: TRBJ1-4
V gene: TRBV7-9
CDR3 protein: CASSPSLGRTNEKLFF

J gene: TRBJ1-3
V gene: TRBV7-3
CDR3 protein: CASSYLDYPGGSGNTIYF

J gene: TRBJ1-2
V gene: TRBV7-8
CDR3 protein: CASSPTSPGGYTF

J gene: TRBJ2-2
V gene: TRBV7-6
CDR3 protein: CASSLGQATGGELFF

J gene: TRBJ2-3
V gene: TRBV6-6
CDR3 protein: CASRQGVADTQYF

J gene: TRBJ2-7
V gene: TRBV24-1
CDR3 protein: CATSRGAFDEQYF

J gene: TRBJ1-1
V gene: TRBV3-1/TRBV3-2
CDR3 protein: CASCLNKNTEAFF

J gene: TRBJ1-2
V gene: TRBV7-9
CDR3 protein: CASSLGGRGVYGYTF

J gene: TRBJ1-6
V gene: TRBV11-2
CDR3 protein: CASSLVPGGRAPLHF

J gene: TRBJ2-3
V gene: TRBV3-1/TRBV3-2
CDR3 protein: CASSPRAGSGTDTQYF

J gene: TRBJ1-2
V gene: TRBV27
CDR3 protein: CASSGGKHYTF

J gene: TRBJ1-4
V gene: TRBV28
CDR3 protein: CASSLGTGTATNEKLFF